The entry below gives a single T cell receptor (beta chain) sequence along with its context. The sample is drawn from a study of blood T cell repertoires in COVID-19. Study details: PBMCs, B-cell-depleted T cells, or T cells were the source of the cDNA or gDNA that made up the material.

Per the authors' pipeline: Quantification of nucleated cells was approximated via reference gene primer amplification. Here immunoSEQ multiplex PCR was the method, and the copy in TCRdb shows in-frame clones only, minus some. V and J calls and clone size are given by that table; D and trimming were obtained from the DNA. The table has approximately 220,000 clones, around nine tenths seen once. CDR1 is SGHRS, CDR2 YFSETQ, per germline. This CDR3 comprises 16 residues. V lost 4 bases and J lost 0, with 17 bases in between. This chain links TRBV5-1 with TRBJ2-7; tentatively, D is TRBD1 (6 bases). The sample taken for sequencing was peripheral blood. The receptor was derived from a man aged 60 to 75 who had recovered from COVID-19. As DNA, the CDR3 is TGCGCCAGCAGCCCGGCCTTGGGGGCGAACTCCTACGAGCAGTACTTC. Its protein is CASSPALGANSYEQYF.